This passage covers 29 T cell receptor beta chains from one sample sequenced in a study of T cells in Graves' hyperthyroidism and ophthalmopathy (dated 2019 in TCRdb). Library method: multiplex PCR. The sequencer listed for this sample is Illumina HiSeq 2000. TCR beta CDR3 regions were amplified from RNA transcripts. The TCR CDR3 was subjected to a first round of RT-PCR using the HTBI primer set and the Qiagen OneStep RT-PCR kit. TCRdb passed the public sequencing reads through fastp at Q25 and MiXCR, retaining productive beta sequences. Every CDR3 protein is listed once, alongside the most common genes and DNA of its rows. The sample table records more than 300,000 distinct CDR3 sequences; roughly 18% of these occur just once. The top ten constitute 40% of the sample. Sequencing used blood. These receptors were collected from a young man with Graves' ophthalmopathy.

This clonotype was picked up a small number of times. CDR3 region: CASSRDSSGAPSEQFF. DNA for the CDR3: TGTGCCAGCAGTCGGGACTCTAGCGGGGCGCCGAGTGAGCAGTTCTTC. This chain links TRBV7-9 with TRBJ2-1; TRBD2 matches at 9 bases. CDR3 size: 16 residues. Germline loops: CDR1 SEHNR, CDR2 FQNEAQ (reference sequence). V was clipped by 6 bases and J by 9 bases; unmatched bases: 15.

The chain carries TRBV5-1 and TRBJ2-1; D remains unclear. Per germline, CDR1 SGHRS and CDR2 YFSETQ. The CDR3 runs to 12 residues. V was pared by 0 bases and J by 5 bases, with 3 bases between. This CDR3 reads CASSLANNEQFF. The CDR3 bases are TGCGCCAGCAGCTTGGCTAACAATGAGCAGTTCTTC.

As for this clonotype: Because the CDR3's place on the DNA is in doubt, the DNA is left out and the CDR3 is given as listed by TCRdb. V is TRBV9 and J is TRBJ1-5. Germline V gene lookup returns CDR1 SGDLS and CDR2 YYNGEE. The CDR3 region is 15 residues in length, termini included. The CDR3 reads CASSVVGGGNQPQHF.

This clonotype was observed a handful of times. The chain is built from TRBV19 and TRBJ1-1, with D uncertain. Germline lookup yields CDR1 LNHDA and CDR2 SQIVND (reference sequence). The length of the CDR3 is 15 residues. V gave up 4 bases and J gave up 5 bases, with 17 bases separating them. The chain's CDR3 is CASSTRDRVWTEAFF. CDR3 nucleotides: TGTGCCAGTAGTACCCGGGATAGGGTATGGACTGAAGCTTTCTTT.

This clonotype has more than one count but fewer than ten. The chain combines TRBV4-1 with TRBJ1-4; 8 bases agree with TRBD1. The V and J ends lost 1 base and 8 bases, in that order; junction bases with no gene match: 6. The CDR3 is made up of 15 amino acids. The germline gives CDR1 MGHRA, CDR2 YSYEKL. The CDR3 DNA reads TGCGCCAGCAGCCAAGGAGACAGGGGTGGCGAAAAACTGTTTTTT. This gives the protein CASSQGDRGGEKLFF.

The DNA of the CDR3 is TGCAGCGCCCCAGGACTAGCGACCTACGAGCAGTACTTC. Translated, it gives CSAPGLATYEQYF. V and J are TRBV29-1 and TRBJ2-7, with 9 bases aligning to TRBD2. J lost 2 bases, V lost 7 bases, and 6 bases had no gene match. The germline gives CDR1 SQVTM, CDR2 ANQGSEA. The CDR3 loop spans 13 amino acids.

The V gene is TRBV4-1, the J gene TRBJ1-6, with D possibly TRBD1 on 6 matching bases. Germline V gene data show CDR1 as MGHRA and CDR2 as YSYEKL. V was cut by 4 bases and J by 5 bases, with 12 bases left in between. The CDR3 runs to 15 residues. CDR3 sequence: CASSPHAGDNSPLHF. DNA of the CDR3: TGCGCCAGCAGCCCACACGCAGGGGATAATTCACCCCTCCACTTT.

This clonotype was counted many times. V gene TRBV5-1 combines with J gene TRBJ2-1; D is undetermined. From germline, CDR1 is SGHRS and CDR2 YFSETQ. This CDR3 is built from 12 residues. V lost 0 bases to trimming and J lost 5 bases, with 3 bases between them. The CDR3 is CASSLADNEQFF. The CDR3 coding sequence is TGCGCCAGCAGCTTGGCAGACAATGAGCAGTTCTTC.

This clonotype was seen a handful of times. The CDR3 DNA sequence: TGTGCCGAGGGGGACAATGAGCAGTTCTTC. This translates into CAEGDNEQFF. This chain links TRBV7-9 with TRBJ2-1; possibly TRBD1 for D (6 bases). CDR1 and CDR2 from the germline V gene are SEHNR and FQNEAQ (reference sequence). Deletions cut 11 bases from V and 5 bases from J, with 7 bases between. The CDR3 totals 10 residues.

Turning to this clonotype: A read error may explain this, as a much larger clone is one base away. The chain has TRBV5-1 and TRBJ2-7; D is unclear. Germline assignment: CDR1 SGHRS and CDR2 YFSETQ. The CDR3 is 14 residues long. The V end was cut by 4 bases, the J end by 7 bases, with 18 bases between. The CDR3 nucleotides are TGCGCCAGCAGCCCCTACCCGGATCCCTTGGAGCAGTACTTC. This codes for CASSPYPDPLEQYF.

Details on this clonotype: Being one base from a much bigger clone, this may be a read error. This chain uses TRBV11-2 with TRBJ2-1; TRBD2 matches 9 bases. Germline V CDR1 and CDR2: SGHAT, FQNNGV. This CDR3 comprises 15 residues. Here the CDR3 reads CAGSALAGGINEQFF. Written as DNA, the CDR3 is TGTGCCGGCAGCGCCCTGGCGGGGGGGATCAATGAGCAGTTCTTC.

This clonotype came up many times. The chain combines TRBV12-3 or TRBV12-4 with TRBJ1-2, with D possibly TRBD1 on 6 matching bases. Trimming removed 4 bases from V and 8 bases from J, with 17 bases in between. CDR3 length: 14 residues. The CDR3 coding sequence is TGTGCCAGCAGTTACCCCCACAGGGCCCGGGGCTACACCTTC. It yields the protein CASSYPHRARGYTF.

This clonotype occurred many times. The CDR3 DNA reads TGCGCCAGCAGCCAAAGGCAGGGCACCTACGAGCAGTACTTC. As protein: CASSQRQGTYEQYF. The gene calls are TRBV4-1 and TRBJ2-7, with D maybe TRBD1 (5 bases). In germline, CDR1 is MGHRA, CDR2 YSYEKL. Trimming shortened V by 2 bases and J by 2 bases, and 10 bases separated the two germline ends. The CDR3 length is 14 residues.

This clonotype was picked up a small number of times. The J gene is TRBJ2-1, the V gene TRBV5-6; 12 bases are a match to TRBD2. Germline V CDR1 and CDR2: SGHDT, YYEEEE. V dropped 7 bases and J dropped 4; count of bases not matched to a gene: 9. This CDR3 comprises 16 residues. CDR3 residues: CASSHVTSGGYNEQFF. The CDR3 bases are TGTGCCAGCTCCCACGTGACTAGCGGGGGATACAATGAGCAGTTCTTC.

This clonotype was observed a handful of times. This rearrangement joins TRBV4-1 to TRBJ1-6; possibly TRBD1 for D (5 bases). Trimming took off 5 bases at V and 0 bases at J, with 23 bases between the two ends. The CDR3 has 20 residues. CDR1 and CDR2 (germline): MGHRA, YSYEKL. CDR3 amino acids: CASSSGGGSDESSYNSPLHF. CDR3 bases: TGCGCCAGCAGCTCGGGGGGGGGATCAGATGAGAGCTCCTATAATTCACCCCTCCACTTT.

This clonotype was recorded at least ten times. The chain employs TRBV11-3 and TRBJ2-3; D gene ambiguous. V was clipped by 1 base and J by 8 bases, with 7 bases between them. This CDR3 has 12 amino acids. Germline V CDR1 and CDR2: SGHNT, YENEEA. CDR3 amino acids: CASSLVNITQYF. The CDR3, as DNA: TGTGCCAGCAGCTTAGTCAATATTACGCAGTATTTT.

The chain couples TRBV5-1 to TRBJ1-6; maybe TRBD1 (6 bases). Per germline, CDR1 SGHRS and CDR2 YFSETQ. CDR3 size: 15 residues. V was pared by 0 bases and J by 9 bases, with 13 bases between. CDR3 sequence: CASSLAWTDLSPLHF. The DNA for the CDR3 is TGCGCCAGCAGCTTGGCCTGGACAGACCTTTCACCCCTCCACTTT.

In this sample, this clonotype turned up many times. The rearrangement uses TRBV12-3 or TRBV12-4 and TRBJ1-2; maybe TRBD1 (5 bases). The V gene lost 5 bases and the J gene lost 3 bases, with 13 bases spanning the gap. The CDR3 runs to 14 residues. The CDR3 reads CASSQAGTDYGYTF. Written as DNA, the CDR3 is TGTGCCAGCAGTCAAGCCGGGACGGACTATGGCTACACCTTC.

This clonotype was detected only a few times. V usage is TRBV19 and J usage is TRBJ2-2, with 11 nucleotides matching TRBD2. V was clipped by 5 bases and J by 1 base; unmatched bases: 3. CDR1 and CDR2 from the germline V gene are LNHDA and SQIVND (reference sequence). The CDR3 has 16 residues. The CDR3 DNA is TGTGCCAGTAGTGGCGGGACTAGCGGGAACACCGGGGAGCTGTTTTTT. It yields the protein CASSGGTSGNTGELFF.

V gene TRBV15 combines with J gene TRBJ2-1; D unclear. Germline V gene sequence: CDR1 LNHNV, CDR2 YYDKDF (reference sequence). CDR3 length: 16 residues. Trimming shortened V by 1 base and J by 0 bases, and 10 bases separated the two germline ends. The CDR3 DNA reads as TGTGCCACCAGCAGAGTCGGAGAGAGCTCCTACAATGAGCAGTTCTTC. This encodes CATSRVGESSYNEQFF.

This clonotype has at least ten counts. The rearrangement uses TRBV15 and TRBJ1-1; D not resolved. V gave up 3 bases and J gave up 4 bases, with 15 bases separating them. Germline-derived CDR1 and CDR2 are LNHNV and YYDKDF (reference sequence). The CDR3 runs 15 residues. CDR3 residues: CATSRPPPGTTEAFF. In nucleotides, the CDR3 is TGTGCCACCAGCAGGCCCCCCCCAGGCACCACTGAAGCTTTCTTT.

This clonotype occurred many times. The rearrangement joins TRBV12-3 or TRBV12-4 to TRBJ2-5, with 10 bases identical to TRBD1. V shed 7 bases and J 5 bases; nucleotides not matched to a gene: 7. This CDR3 has 14 residues. CDR3 residues: CASKTGGGWETQYF. DNA for the CDR3: TGTGCCAGCAAGACAGGGGGCGGATGGGAGACCCAGTACTTC.

The chain recombines TRBV14 with TRBJ2-3; a weak D match, TRBD2 (7 bases). The V end was cut by 2 bases, the J end by 0 bases, with 33 bases between. The CDR3 extends over 23 amino acids. Looked up from germline, CDR1 is SGHDN and CDR2 is FVKESK. The CDR3 loop is CASSQRLAPGHPNLADSTDTQYF. CDR3 in DNA: TGTGCCAGCAGCCAACGCTTGGCACCGGGACACCCGAATCTAGCGGATAGCACAGATACGCAGTATTTT.

This clonotype was seen a handful of times. The chain joins TRBV11-1 to TRBJ2-1; D remains ambiguous. The germline V gene has CDR1 SGHAT and CDR2 FQDESV (reference sequence). V was cut by 5 bases and J by 0 bases, with 11 bases left in between. This CDR3 has 15 amino acids. This CDR3 is CASSLRVSSYNEQFF. The CDR3 nucleotides are TGTGCCAGCAGCCTTCGGGTGAGCTCCTACAATGAGCAGTTCTTC.

The chain employs TRBV7-3 and TRBJ1-2; D perhaps matches TRBD1 (6 bases). Between the trimmed V and J ends, which lost 0 bases and 9 bases, there was a span of 23 bases. CDR1 SGHTA and CDR2 FQGTGA come from the germline V gene. The CDR3 is made up of 17 amino acids. Here the CDR3 DNA reads TGTGCCAGCAGCTTAACCCGGACAGCCGTTGGGGGATCTAGCTACACCTTC. Protein product: CASSLTRTAVGGSSYTF.

There are many counts of this clonotype. The chain carries TRBV20-1 and TRBJ2-7, with D hard to call. From germline, CDR1 is DFQATT and CDR2 SNEGSKA (reference sequence). The V gene lost 0 bases and the J gene lost 9 bases, with 15 bases spanning the gap. This CDR3 region has 13 residues. The CDR3 protein is CSARDRLTVRQYF. The CDR3 DNA reads as TGCAGTGCTAGAGATCGGCTGACGGTACGGCAGTACTTC.

The chain joins TRBV24-1 to TRBJ1-2; 9 nucleotides line up with TRBD1. The V gene end was trimmed by 4 bases and the J gene end by 8 bases; junction bases not matched to a gene: 7. The CDR3 is made up of 14 amino acids. Germline values: CDR1 KGHDR, CDR2 SFDVKD. The CDR3 nucleotides read TGTGCCACCAGTGACTGGACAGGGGCAGGCGGCTACACCTTC. Amino acids: CATSDWTGAGGYTF.

This clonotype appeared a few times. This chain joins TRBV3-1 and TRBJ1-2, with 7 bases lining up with TRBD1. CDR3 length equals 15 residues. Germline CDR1 is LGHDT and CDR2 is YNNKEL (reference sequence). Trimming at V came to 4 bases and at J to 7 bases, leaving 12 bases not matched to a gene. Written as DNA, the CDR3 is TGTGCCAGCAGCCTTGGGGGACAGTCTCGGGGTGGCTACACCTTC. Its translation: CASSLGGQSRGGYTF.

This clonotype occurred many times. The chain recombines TRBV14 with TRBJ1-1; D is uncertain. Per the germline V gene, CDR1 is SGHDN and CDR2 is FVKESK. The CDR3 runs 14 residues. V was clipped by 4 bases and J by 1 base, with 10 bases between them. The CDR3 DNA reads as TGTGCCAGCAGCCCTCACGTCCCGAACACTGAAGCTTTCTTT. This encodes CASSPHVPNTEAFF.